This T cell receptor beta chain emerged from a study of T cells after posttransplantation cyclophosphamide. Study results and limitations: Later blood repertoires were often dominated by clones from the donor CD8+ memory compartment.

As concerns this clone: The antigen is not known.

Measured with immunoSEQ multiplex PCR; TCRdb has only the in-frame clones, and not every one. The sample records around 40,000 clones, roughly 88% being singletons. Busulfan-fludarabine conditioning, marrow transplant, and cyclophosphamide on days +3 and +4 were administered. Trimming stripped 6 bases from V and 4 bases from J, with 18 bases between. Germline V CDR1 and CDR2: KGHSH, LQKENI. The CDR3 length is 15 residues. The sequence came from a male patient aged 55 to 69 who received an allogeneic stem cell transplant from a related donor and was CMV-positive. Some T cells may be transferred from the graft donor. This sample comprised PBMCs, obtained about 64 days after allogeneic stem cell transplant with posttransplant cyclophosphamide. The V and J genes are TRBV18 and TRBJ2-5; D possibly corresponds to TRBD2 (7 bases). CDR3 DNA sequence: TGTGCCAGCTCCCCAAACTCAGGGGAGGGAGAGACCCAGTACTTC. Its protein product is CASSPNSGEGETQYF.